These T cell receptor beta chains were read from a single sample in a study of Ad26.COV2.S vaccination and SARS-CoV-2 variants. Using immunoSEQ multiplex PCR, the repertoire was profiled, and TCRdb retains in-frame clones only, with some absent. The table shows around 300,000 clones, with almost 90% occurring only once. The material was peripheral blood, obtained in a trial of Ad26.COV2.S vaccine versus placebo. These receptors were collected from a person between 18 and 65 years old who received the Ad26.COV2.S COVID-19 vaccine or a placebo. CDR3s include the opening cysteine and the closing phenylalanine or tryptophan. Fields, in order: J gene, D gene, clone size, V gene, CDR3 DNA, CDR3 protein. D genes are given only for firm matches. Rows may omit the clone size; those that give it use once, few, many or a size class.

TRBJ1-1,TRBD1,NA,TRBV7-2,TGTGCCAGCAGCGCGGACAGGGGTAACACTGAAGCTTTCTTT,CASSADRGNTEAFF
TRBJ1-1,TRBD1,NA,TRBV4-1,TGCGCCAGCAGCCGTAATACAGGGGGTCTTTACACTGAAGCTTTCTTT,CASSRNTGGLYTEAFF
TRBJ1-5,TRBD1,NA,TRBV19,TGTGCCAGCAGGCAGGGGGCCGGCAATCAGCCCCAGCATTTT,CASRQGAGNQPQHF
TRBJ1-5,NA,NA,TRBV27,TGTGCCAGCAGTGAAGTTGCGGAATGGAATCAGCCCCAGCATTTT,CASSEVAEWNQPQHF
TRBJ2-3,NA,NA,TRBV10-2,TGCGCCAGCAGTGAAAGAGATACGCAGTATTTT,CASSERDTQYF
TRBJ2-7,NA,NA,TRBV2,TGTGCCAGCAGTGATCAGGCGACCTACGAGCAGTACTTC,CASSDQATYEQYF
TRBJ1-2,NA,NA,TRBV11-2,TGTGCCAGCAGCTCCCTTCGGGTGGGTTCTAACTATGGCTACACCTTC,CASSSLRVGSNYGYTF
TRBJ1-2,NA,NA,TRBV18,TGTGCCAGCTCACCAGATTTGAAAGGGGTTAACTATGGCTACACCTTC,CASSPDLKGVNYGYTF
TRBJ2-1,TRBD1,NA,TRBV12-5,TGTGCTAGTGGTGTTCCGGGGGACAGGGCGAGTGTGCAGTTCTTC,CASGVPGDRASVQFF
TRBJ1-1,NA,NA,TRBV5-1,TGCGCCAGCAGCCGGGGGGATTACGAGGGAACCACTGAAGCTTTCTTT,CASSRGDYEGTTEAFF
TRBJ2-3,NA,once,TRBV6-5,TGTGCCACTGGGGAGGGGGGCCTTATCACGCAGTATTTT,CATGEGGLITQYF
TRBJ2-3,NA,NA,TRBV7-8,TGTGCCAGCAGCTTGCTTGTCTCCTCCCCAGCAGATACGCAGTATTTT,CASSLLVSSPADTQYF
TRBJ1-1,NA,NA,TRBV29-1,TGCAGCGTTTACTGGGGGGACGGTGAAGCTTTCTTT,CSVYWGDGEAFF
TRBJ1-1,TRBD1,NA,TRBV12-5,TGTGCTAGTGGCAAACCGGGACAGGTGAACACTGAAGCTTTCTTT,CASGKPGQVNTEAFF
TRBJ2-6,NA,NA,TRBV4-3,TGCGCCAGCAGCCAAGCCGCAGGCTCTGGGGCCAACGTCCTGACTTTC,CASSQAAGSGANVLTF
TRBJ2-3,TRBD2,once,TRBV6-4,TGTGCCAGCAGTGTAAATAGCGGGGTCGATACGCAGTATTTT,CASSVNSGVDTQYF
TRBJ1-5,NA,NA,TRBV7-2,TGTGCCAGCAGCCTCGCGGCAGGGCACAATCAGCCCCAGCATTTT,CASSLAAGHNQPQHF
TRBJ1-1,NA,NA,TRBV15,TGTGCCACCAGCAGAGATCCGGACAGCTTGAACACTGAAGCTTTCTTT,CATSRDPDSLNTEAFF
TRBJ1-1,NA,once,TRBV5-6,TGTGCCAGCAGCTTAGGGGCGGTGAGAACTGAAGCTTTCTTT,CASSLGAVRTEAFF
TRBJ2-1,NA,few,TRBV27,TGTGCCAGCAGCTTCACCGGGCCCTCCCATGAGCAGTTCTTC,CASSFTGPSHEQFF
TRBJ1-2,NA,NA,TRBV7-9,TGTGCCAGCAGCGCCGCCGGGGGCTCCGGCTACACCTTC,CASSAAGGSGYTF
TRBJ1-1,NA,once,TRBV12-1,TGTGCCAGCAGCTCCAGGACATTGAACACTGAAGCTTTCTTT,CASSSRTLNTEAFF
TRBJ1-2,NA,NA,TRBV6-5,TGTGCCAGCAGTTACTCGGGGGGCGACTATGGCTACACCTTC,CASSYSGGDYGYTF
TRBJ2-5,NA,NA,TRBV19,TGTGCCAGTGGTGACCGGCAAGAGACCCAGTACTTC,CASGDRQETQYF
TRBJ2-1,TRBD2,NA,TRBV4-1,TGCGCCAGCAGCCAAGGACGGGGGACTAATTATGAGCAGTTCTTC,CASSQGRGTNYEQFF
TRBJ1-4,NA,NA,TRBV6-6,TGTGCCAGCAGCCCAACTCAGCGTGAAAAACTGTTTTTT,CASSPTQREKLFF
TRBJ1-3,NA,NA,TRBV19,TGTGCCAGTAGTATGGGACACTCTGGAAACACCATATATTTT,CASSMGHSGNTIYF
TRBJ1-1,NA,NA,TRBV19,TGTGCCACCACGGGCAGTGGCACTGAAGCTTTCTTT,CATTGSGTEAFF
TRBJ1-2,TRBD1,NA,TRBV19,TGTGCCAGTAGTCCCCGGGACAGATGGGGGGGCTACACCTTC,CASSPRDRWGGYTF
TRBJ1-5,NA,NA,TRBV6-4,TGTGCCAGCAGCCGGGAACTCAATCAGCCCCAGCATTTT,CASSRELNQPQHF
TRBJ1-2,NA,once,TRBV6-1,TGTGCCAGCAGTGAAGGATCCCCGGCAGGGACCATCTATGGCTACACCTTC,CASSEGSPAGTIYGYTF
TRBJ2-2,TRBD2,NA,TRBV11-3,TGTGCCAGCAGCGGAATAGCGGGAACCGGGGAGCTGTTTTTT,CASSGIAGTGELFF
TRBJ2-1,NA,NA,TRBV7-9,TGTGCCAGCAGCCAACCTGGCGGAGAGCAGTTCTTC,CASSQPGGEQFF
TRBJ1-2,NA,NA,TRBV6-2/TRBV6-3,TGTGCCAGCAGCACTGATAACTATGGCTACACCTTC,CASSTDNYGYTF
TRBJ2-4,TRBD2,NA,TRBV7-9,TGTGCCAGCAGCCCGAGATGGACTAGCGGGGGAAAAAACGGGGGCATTCAGTACTTC,CASSPRWTSGGKNGGIQYF
TRBJ1-2,TRBD1,NA,TRBV19,TGTGCCAGTAGTCGGGACAGTCCGAACTATGGCTACACCTTC,CASSRDSPNYGYTF
TRBJ2-3,NA,NA,TRBV4-2,TGTGCCAGCAGCCACCTTCTAGGGGCCACAAGTCTACAGAGGGGTACAGATACGCAGTATTTT,CASSHLLGATSLQRGTDTQYF
TRBJ1-1,TRBD1,NA,TRBV29-1,TGCAGCGTTGGCCGACAGGGACGGGAAGCTTTCTTT,CSVGRQGREAFF